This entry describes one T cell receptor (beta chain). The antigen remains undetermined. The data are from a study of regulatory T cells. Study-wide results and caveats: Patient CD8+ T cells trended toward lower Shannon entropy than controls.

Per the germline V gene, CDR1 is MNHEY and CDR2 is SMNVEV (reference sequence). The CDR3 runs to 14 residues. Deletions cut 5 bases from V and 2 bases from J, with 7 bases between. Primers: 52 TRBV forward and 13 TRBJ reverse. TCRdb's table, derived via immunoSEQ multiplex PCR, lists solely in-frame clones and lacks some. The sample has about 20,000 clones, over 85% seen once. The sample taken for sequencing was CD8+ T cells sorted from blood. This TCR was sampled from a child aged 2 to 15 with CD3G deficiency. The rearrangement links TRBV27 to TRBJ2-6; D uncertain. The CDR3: CASSPLPGANVLTF. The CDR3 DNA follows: TGTGCCAGCAGTCCCCTCCCTGGGGCCAACGTCCTGACTTTC.